This TCR beta chain was sequenced in a study of shared clonotypes between healthy human individuals. Study-wide results and limits: In general, naive subsets displayed greater estimated richness than memory subsets did. Inspection by rarefaction showed sorted-subset sequencing to be incomplete despite large depth.

CD8 memory was a combination that joined CD45RO+ cells with CCR7-negative CD45RA+ TemRA cells. Genomic DNA of every subset was divided equally among multiple immunoSEQ plates. Clones were read by immunoSEQ multiplex PCR, and TCRdb kept only the in-frame ones, dropping some. This table has 100,000 or so clones, 55% to 70% appearing once. On this clone: Its antigen remains unidentified.

This CDR3 region has 16 residues. V gave up 0 bases and J gave up 8 bases, with 17 bases separating them. Per the germline V gene, CDR1 is MNHEY and CDR2 is SMNVEV (reference sequence). J is TRBJ2-1 and V is TRBV27; either TRBD1 or TRBD2 may fit D (6 bases each). Material: memory CD8+ T cells sorted from blood. Stated subset: CD45RO+ cells pooled with CCR7-negative TemRA cells. This clonotype was sampled from a woman aged 25 to 39 in good health. The CDR3 region has the DNA TGTGCCAGCAGTTTATCGATACTGGGGGGCTCGGATGAGCAGTTCTTC. Amino acids: CASSLSILGGSDEQFF.